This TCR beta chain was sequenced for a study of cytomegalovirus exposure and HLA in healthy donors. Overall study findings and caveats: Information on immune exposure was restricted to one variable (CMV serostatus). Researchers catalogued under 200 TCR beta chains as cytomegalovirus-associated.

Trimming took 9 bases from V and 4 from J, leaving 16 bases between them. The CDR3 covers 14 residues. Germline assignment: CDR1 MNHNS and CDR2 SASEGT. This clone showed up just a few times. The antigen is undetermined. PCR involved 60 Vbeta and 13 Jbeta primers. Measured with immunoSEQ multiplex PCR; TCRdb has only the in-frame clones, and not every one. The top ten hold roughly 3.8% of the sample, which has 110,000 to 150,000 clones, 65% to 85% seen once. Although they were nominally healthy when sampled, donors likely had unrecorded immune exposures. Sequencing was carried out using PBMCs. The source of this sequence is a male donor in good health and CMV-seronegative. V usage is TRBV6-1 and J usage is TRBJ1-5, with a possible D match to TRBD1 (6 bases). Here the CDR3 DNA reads TGTGCCAGTACTACAGGGTTGGGAAATCAGCCCCAGCATTTT. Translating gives CASTTGLGNQPQHF.